This entry lists 10 T cell receptor beta chains sequenced from one sample in a study of CD8 T cells in ankylosing spondylitis. TCRdb re-derived calls from the 5' RACE reads in MiXCR, one entry per CDR3 protein. The table lists about 160,000 distinct CDR3 sequences, approximately 20% of them singletons. Sequenced sample: blood, either unsorted or a sorted T cell fraction (not recorded which). The receptors were gathered from a male donor with ankylosing spondylitis or in good health (not recorded which).

The sample holds a few counts of this clonotype. This chain links TRBV5-4 with TRBJ2-1; D is ambiguous. The CDR3 has 14 residues. Per the germline V gene, CDR1 is SGHNT and CDR2 is YYREEE (reference sequence). Trimming removed 0 bases at V and 4 bases at J, with 8 bases between. The CDR3 bases are TGTGCCAGCAGCTTGGCAATAGGGTACAATGAGCAGTTCTTC. Its protein is CASSLAIGYNEQFF. Combining the CDR3 with reference TRBV5-4 and TRBJ2-1 gives the whole variable domain ETGVTQSPTHLIKTRGQQVTLRCSSQSGHNTVSWYQQALGQGPQFIFQYYREEENGRGNFPPRFSGLQFPNYSSELNVNALELDDSALYLCASSLAIGYNEQFFGPGTRLTVL.

This clonotype showed up just a few times. The chain is built from TRBV28 and TRBJ2-1, with 7 bases fitting TRBD1. Germline trimming cut 9 bases from V and 1 base from J; bases unmatched to any gene: 3. The CDR3 totals 13 residues. Germline V gene sequence: CDR1 MDHEN, CDR2 SYDVKM. Here the CDR3 reads CASSGQSYNEQFF. The CDR3 DNA reads TGTGCCAGTTCGGGACAGTCCTACAATGAGCAGTTCTTC.

This clonotype showed up many times. The rearrangement uses TRBV6-4 and TRBJ2-7, with a tentative D call TRBD2 (5 bases). CDR1 and CDR2 from the germline V gene are MRHNA and SNTAGT. The CDR3 totals 15 residues. The V end lost 6 bases, the J end lost 1 base, and 16 bases lay between the germline ends. CDR3 in amino acids: CASSARSGISYEQYF. CDR3 nucleotide sequence: TGTGCCAGCAGCGCTCGGAGCGGAATATCCTACGAGCAGTACTTC.

The table lists this clonotype with a few counts. A much larger clone differs by one base, so this may be a read error. The chain links TRBV20-1 to TRBJ2-1; 10 bases match TRBD2. Germline V lookup: CDR1 DFQATT, CDR2 SNEGSKA (reference sequence). The length of the CDR3 is 13 residues. The V and J ends lost 2 bases and 8 bases, in that order; junction bases with no gene match: 3. The DNA of the CDR3 is TGCAGTGCTAGACTAGCGGGGGTCTATGAGCAGTTCTTC. Translating gives CSARLAGVYEQFF.

V is TRBV4-2 and J is TRBJ2-7; 13 bases are a match to TRBD2. CDR3 length: 15 amino acids. J lost 1 base, V lost 5 bases, and 2 bases had no gene match. CDR1 is LGHNA and CDR2 is YNFKEQ in the germline V gene. CDR3 nucleotide sequence: TGTGCCAGCAGCAAACTAGCGGGAGGGTCCTACGAGCAGTACTTC. Encoded protein: CASSKLAGGSYEQYF.

This clonotype came up many times. V and J are TRBV5-1 and TRBJ1-3; D might be TRBD1 (6 bases). Germline lookup yields CDR1 SGHRS and CDR2 YFSETQ. Trimming removed 4 bases from V and 8 bases from J, with 13 bases in between. The CDR3 is made up of 13 amino acids. The CDR3 DNA reads TGCGCCAGCAGCGAGGGACATGGGGACACCATATATTTT. It encodes CASSEGHGDTIYF.

Ten or more counts support this clonotype. This sequence joins TRBV20-1 and TRBJ2-1; D call uncertain. In germline, CDR1 is DFQATT, CDR2 SNEGSKA (reference sequence). The CDR3 consists of 16 residues. Trimming cost V 6 bases and J 1 base, with 19 bases left between them. The CDR3 reads CSAHGPARRSYNEQFF. As DNA, the CDR3 is TGCAGTGCCCATGGACCCGCCAGGAGATCCTACAATGAGCAGTTCTTC.

This clonotype was found a few times. The J gene is TRBJ2-3, the V gene TRBV29-1, with a possible D match to TRBD2 (5 bases). Germline CDR1 and CDR2: SQVTM and ANQGSEA. This CDR3 spans 12 amino acids. V was trimmed by 6 bases and J by 6 bases, leaving 13 bases between them. The CDR3 coding sequence is TGCAGCGTCCGAGAGGGTACCGATACGCAGTATTTT. It translates to CSVREGTDTQYF.

This clonotype was detected only once. The CDR3 is CASLETGGVAEAFF. CDR3 in DNA: TGTGCCAGCCTAGAGACAGGGGGGGTTGCTGAAGCTTTCTTT. The chain uses TRBV12-3 or TRBV12-4 and TRBJ1-1, with TRBD1 identical over 9 bases. This CDR3 comprises 14 residues. With 8 bases clipped from V and 6 bases from J, the junction kept 10 bases outside the gene matches.

This chain connects TRBV7-9 to TRBJ1-1; D not resolved. CDR3 size: 11 residues. V shed 4 bases and J shed 8 bases, with 8 bases lying between them. Per germline, CDR1 SEHNR and CDR2 FQNEAQ (reference sequence). The CDR3 region is CASSSSIEAFF. The DNA for the CDR3 is TGTGCCAGCAGCTCCAGTATAGAAGCTTTCTTT.